The 20 T cell receptor beta chains presented below share a single source sample, sequenced in a study of cytomegalovirus exposure and HLA in healthy donors. The PCR made use of 60 Vbeta and 13 Jbeta primers. Profiled with immunoSEQ multiplex PCR; TCRdb holds only in-frame clones, not every one. Here the sample spans 150,000 to 200,000 clones, around three quarters being singletons. Sequenced material: PBMCs. All receptors derive from a middle-aged man in good health and CMV-seronegative.

V usage is TRBV6-6 and J usage is TRBJ2-3; no definite D call. Germline CDR1 reads MNHNY; CDR2 reads SVGAGI (reference sequence). The V and J ends lost 7 bases and 6 bases respectively, with 11 bases between them. The CDR3 covers 12 residues. The CDR3 sequence is CASIGFTDTQYF. CDR3 coding DNA: TGTGCCAGCATTGGCTTCACGGATACGCAGTATTTT.

This chain connects TRBV7-9 to TRBJ2-2; D ambiguous. The CDR3 runs 13 residues. V lost 7 bases and J 1 base, leaving 7 bases between the germline ends. CDR1 is SEHNR, CDR2 FQNEAQ, per germline (reference sequence). CDR3 amino acids: CASTVENTGELFF. CDR3 coding DNA: TGTGCCAGCACCGTAGAGAACACCGGGGAGCTGTTTTTT.

The V call is TRBV28, the J call TRBJ1-2; 7 bases align to TRBD1. The germline CDR1 and CDR2 sequences are MDHEN and SYDVKM. Germline trimming cut 7 bases from V and 1 base from J; bases unmatched to any gene: 18. This CDR3 has 18 amino acids. CDR3 amino acids: CASTGDREERSHNYGYTF. For the CDR3, the DNA is TGTGCCAGCACCGGTGACAGGGAAGAACGGTCGCATAACTATGGCTACACCTTC.

A single count supports this clone. CDR3 protein: CASRRGGGTSGVDEQFF. The CDR3, as DNA: TGTGCCAGTAGGCGGGGGGGTGGGACTAGCGGGGTGGATGAGCAGTTCTTC. The chain is built from TRBV19 and TRBJ2-1; 13 bases fit TRBD2. The V and J ends lost 6 bases and 8 bases, in that order; junction bases with no gene match: 13. CDR1 is LNHDA, CDR2 SQIVND, per germline (reference sequence). The CDR3 runs to 17 residues.

The V call is TRBV10-1, the J call TRBJ2-7; weak D call: TRBD1 (7 bases). CDR1 is WNHNN and CDR2 is SYGVQD in the germline V gene (reference sequence). This CDR3 region has 15 residues. The ends were cut back, 1 base at V and 7 bases at J, with 17 bases in the middle. Written as DNA, the CDR3 is TGCGCCAGCAGTGAGTTCTACAGGGGACTGGGTGAGCAGTACTTC. As protein: CASSEFYRGLGEQYF.

The J gene is TRBJ1-2, the V gene TRBV2; TRBD1 matches 8 bases. Per germline, CDR1 SNHLY and CDR2 FYNNEI. The CDR3 loop spans 15 amino acids. J was trimmed by 7 bases and V by 8 bases; bases with no gene match: 15. The DNA for the CDR3 is TGTGCCAGCCGCAACCCCGGGCAGGGGGCTGGTGGCTACACCTTC. Its protein is CASRNPGQGAGGYTF. Combining the CDR3 with reference TRBV2 and TRBJ1-2 gives the whole variable domain EPEVTQTPSHQVTQMGQEVILRCVPISNHLYFYWYRQILGQKVEFLVSFYNNEISEKSEIFDDQFSVERPDGSNFTLKIRSTKLEDSAMYFCASRNPGQGAGGYTFGSGTRLTVV.

The chain joins TRBV4-3 to TRBJ1-1; unclear D gene. V lost 0 bases and J 1 base, leaving 9 bases between the germline ends. The CDR3 consists of 15 residues. Per germline, CDR1 LGHNA and CDR2 YSLEER. The CDR3 loop reads CASSQEPYGNTEAFF. CDR3 coding DNA: TGCGCCAGCAGCCAAGAACCATACGGGAACACTGAAGCTTTCTTT.

The V and J genes are TRBV5-6 and TRBJ2-3; 7 bases are a match to TRBD2. The CDR3 consists of 14 residues. With V trimmed by 4 bases and J by 13 bases, 15 bases remained unmatched. Per germline, CDR1 SGHDT and CDR2 YYEEEE. CDR3 in amino acids: CASSPPFTGGSKYF. The CDR3 bases are TGTGCCAGCAGCCCCCCCTTTACCGGCGGGAGCAAGTATTTT.

The chain carries TRBV7-9 and TRBJ2-7, with D unclear. V lost 5 bases and J lost 7, with 15 bases in between. Germline CDR1 is SEHNR and CDR2 is FQNEAQ (reference sequence). There are 13 residues in the CDR3. This CDR3 reads CASSHLHLREQYF. Written as DNA, the CDR3 is TGTGCCAGCAGCCACCTCCACTTACGGGAGCAGTACTTC.

The rearrangement links TRBV9 to TRBJ2-2; 8 nucleotides match TRBD2. CDR3 length: 15 residues. V trimming: 7 bases; J trimming: 1 base; junction bases outside the gene matches: 6. CDR1 SGDLS and CDR2 YYNGEE come from the germline V gene. The CDR3 nucleotides are TGTGCCAGCCGGTCGGGACTAGGGAACACCGGGGAGCTGTTTTTT. Its protein product is CASRSGLGNTGELFF.

The V and J genes are TRBV15 and TRBJ2-5, with 10 bases lining up with TRBD1. Germline CDR1 reads LNHNV; CDR2 reads YYDKDF (reference sequence). V lost 8 bases and J lost 1; bases outside the gene matches: 4. CDR3 size: 14 residues. Here the CDR3 reads CATVRDRGQETQYF. DNA for the CDR3: TGTGCCACCGTCCGGGACAGGGGCCAAGAGACCCAGTACTTC.

The chain has TRBV6-1 and TRBJ2-1, with D uncertain. Trimming removed 3 bases from V and 4 bases from J, with 4 bases in between. Per germline, CDR1 MNHNS and CDR2 SASEGT. This CDR3 contains 12 residues. DNA for the CDR3: TGTGCCAGCAGTGATCTGTACAATGAGCAGTTCTTC. It yields the protein CASSDLYNEQFF.

The rearrangement links TRBV9 to TRBJ2-1; D remains unclear. Germline-derived CDR1 and CDR2 are SGDLS and YYNGEE. The CDR3 is 13 amino acids. Trimming pared 2 bases from V and 5 bases from J, leaving 8 bases between. This chain's CDR3 is CASSVYRDNEQFF. The CDR3 DNA follows: TGTGCCAGCAGCGTGTACCGGGACAATGAGCAGTTCTTC. The entire variable domain, with the rest obtained from reference TRBV9 and TRBJ2-1, is as follows: DSGVTQTPKHLITATGQRVTLRCSPRSGDLSVYWYQQSLDQGLQFLIQYYNGEERAKGNILERFSAQQFPDLHSELNLSSLELGDSALYFCASSVYRDNEQFFGPGTRLTVL.

J is TRBJ1-2 and V is TRBV30; D is undetermined. Per the germline V gene, CDR1 is GTSNPN and CDR2 is SVGIG (reference sequence). The CDR3 is made up of 11 amino acids. With 7 bases removed from V and 1 base from J, the gap between germline ends came to 7 bases. The DNA for the CDR3 is TGTGCCTTTCAAAATAACTATGGCTACACCTTC. Protein sequence: CAFQNNYGYTF.

The J gene is TRBJ1-2, the V gene TRBV7-8; D is uncertain. This CDR3 comprises 13 residues. V was shortened by 0 bases and J by 2 bases, with 4 bases between the two germline ends. Germline V gene sequence: CDR1 SGHVS, CDR2 FQNEAQ. CDR3 bases: TGTGCCAGCAGCTTAGCTGAGAACTATGGCTACACCTTC. Amino acid sequence: CASSLAENYGYTF.

The chain carries TRBV6-6 and TRBJ2-7, with D possibly being TRBD1 (6 bases). CDR3 length: 15 residues. CDR1 MNHNY and CDR2 SVGAGI come from the germline V gene (reference sequence). V was trimmed by 7 bases and J by 3 bases, leaving 19 bases between them. The CDR3 loop reads CASTQFGTLSYEQYF. Here the CDR3 DNA reads TGTGCCAGCACCCAATTCGGGACACTTAGCTACGAGCAGTACTTC.

The rearrangement uses TRBV5-6 and TRBJ1-2; perhaps TRBD1 as D (6 bases). CDR1 and CDR2 from the germline V gene are SGHDT and YYEEEE. V was trimmed by 4 bases and J by 5 bases, leaving 21 bases between them. This CDR3 is built from 16 residues. The CDR3 sequence is CASSTGRGGLRYGYTF. The CDR3 nucleotides read TGTGCCAGCAGCACCGGGAGGGGGGGGCTGAGGTATGGCTACACCTTC.

This sequence joins TRBV7-8 and TRBJ2-5; TRBD2 agrees at 9 bases. The CDR3 has 17 residues. Germline V gene lookup returns CDR1 SGHVS and CDR2 FQNEAQ. V was clipped by 5 bases and J by 0 bases; unmatched bases: 10. The CDR3: CASSPPRGLANQETQYF. The CDR3 nucleotides are TGTGCCAGCAGCCCACCCCGAGGACTAGCGAACCAAGAGACCCAGTACTTC.

This clone has only one observation. The J gene is TRBJ2-1, the V gene TRBV29-1; 9 bases match TRBD2. The CDR3 is 13 residues long. Germline V gene sequence: CDR1 SQVTM, CDR2 ANQGSEA. With V trimmed by 4 bases and J by 9 bases, 7 bases remained unmatched. The CDR3 here is CSVGGTSRVEQFF. The CDR3, as DNA: TGCAGCGTTGGAGGGACTAGCAGGGTTGAGCAGTTCTTC.

The J gene is TRBJ2-1, the V gene TRBV28; tentative D call: TRBD2 (5 bases). The germline V gene has CDR1 MDHEN and CDR2 SYDVKM. The V gene lost 5 bases and the J gene lost 8 bases, with 10 bases spanning the gap. The CDR3 extends over 12 amino acids. The CDR3 loop reads CASSSLGDEQFF. In nucleotides, the CDR3 is TGTGCCAGCAGTAGCCTCGGGGATGAGCAGTTCTTC.